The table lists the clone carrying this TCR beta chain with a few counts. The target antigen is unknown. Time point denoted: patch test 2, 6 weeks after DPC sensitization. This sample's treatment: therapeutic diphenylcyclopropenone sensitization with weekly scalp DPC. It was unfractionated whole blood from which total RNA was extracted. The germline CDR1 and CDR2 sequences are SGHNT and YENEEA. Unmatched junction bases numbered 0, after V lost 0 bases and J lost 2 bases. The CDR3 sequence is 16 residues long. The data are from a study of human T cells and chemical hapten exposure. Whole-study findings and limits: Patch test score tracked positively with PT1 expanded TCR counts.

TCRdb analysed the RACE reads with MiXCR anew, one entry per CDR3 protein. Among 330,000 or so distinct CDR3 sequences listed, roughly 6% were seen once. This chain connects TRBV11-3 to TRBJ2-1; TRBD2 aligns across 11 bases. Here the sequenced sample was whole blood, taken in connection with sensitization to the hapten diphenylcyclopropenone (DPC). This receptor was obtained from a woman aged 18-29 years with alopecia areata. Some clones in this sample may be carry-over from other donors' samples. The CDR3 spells CASSLDSGGAYNEQFF. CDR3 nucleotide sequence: TGTGCCAGCAGCTTAGATAGCGGGGGGGCCTACAATGAGCAGTTCTTC.